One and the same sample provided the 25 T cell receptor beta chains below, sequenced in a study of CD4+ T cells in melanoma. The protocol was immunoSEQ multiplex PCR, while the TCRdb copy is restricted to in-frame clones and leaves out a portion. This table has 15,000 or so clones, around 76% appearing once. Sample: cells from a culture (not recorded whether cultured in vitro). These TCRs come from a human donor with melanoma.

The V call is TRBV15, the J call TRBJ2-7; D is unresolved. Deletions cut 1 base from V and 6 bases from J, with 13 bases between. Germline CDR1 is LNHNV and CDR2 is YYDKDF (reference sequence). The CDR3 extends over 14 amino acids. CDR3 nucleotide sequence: TGTGCCACCAGCAGAGGGACCACAAAGAGCGAGCAGTACTTC. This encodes CATSRGTTKSEQYF.

CDR3 amino acids: CAISDYANLNTEAFF. CDR3 coding DNA: TGTGCCATCAGTGATTACGCTAACCTCAACACTGAAGCTTTCTTT. The chain has TRBV10-3 and TRBJ1-1; the D is unclear. Germline-derived CDR1 and CDR2 are ENHRY and SYGVKD. V lost 3 bases, J lost 2 bases, and 13 bases lay in between. CDR3 size: 15 residues.

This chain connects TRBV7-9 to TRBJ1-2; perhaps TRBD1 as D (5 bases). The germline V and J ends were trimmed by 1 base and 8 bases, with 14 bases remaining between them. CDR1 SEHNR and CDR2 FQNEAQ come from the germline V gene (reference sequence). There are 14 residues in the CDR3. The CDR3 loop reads CASSLGSGALGYTF. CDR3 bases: TGTGCCAGCAGCTTAGGGTCTGGGGCACTCGGCTACACCTTC.

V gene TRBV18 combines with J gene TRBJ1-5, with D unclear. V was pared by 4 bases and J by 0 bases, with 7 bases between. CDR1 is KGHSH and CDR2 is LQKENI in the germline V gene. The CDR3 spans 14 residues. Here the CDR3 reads CASSRGDSNQPQHF. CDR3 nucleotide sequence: TGTGCCAGCTCACGCGGGGATAGCAATCAGCCCCAGCATTTT.

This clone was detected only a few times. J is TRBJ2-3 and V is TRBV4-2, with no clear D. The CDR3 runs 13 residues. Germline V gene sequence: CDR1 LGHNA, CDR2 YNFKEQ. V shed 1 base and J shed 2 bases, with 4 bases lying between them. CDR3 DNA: TGTGCCAGCAGCCAAGGACCCACAGATACGCAGTATTTT. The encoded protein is CASSQGPTDTQYF.

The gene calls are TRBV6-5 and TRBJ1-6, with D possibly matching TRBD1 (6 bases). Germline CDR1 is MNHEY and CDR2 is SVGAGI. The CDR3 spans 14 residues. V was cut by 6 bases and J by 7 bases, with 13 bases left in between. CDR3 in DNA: TGTGCCAGCAGGGCCTGGACAGAGAATTCACCCCTCCACTTT. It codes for CASRAWTENSPLHF.

CDR3 residues: CASSIRGRGSSTDTQYF. The CDR3 nucleotides are TGTGCCAGTAGTATAAGGGGCCGAGGATCTAGCACAGATACGCAGTATTTT. The gene calls are TRBV19 and TRBJ2-3, with TRBD1 as a possible D gene (5 bases). CDR1 is LNHDA, CDR2 SQIVND, per germline (reference sequence). Trimming cost V 2 bases and J 0 bases, with 15 bases left between them. The CDR3 has 17 amino acids.

For the CDR3, the DNA is TGTGCCATCAGGGCCCTGGGGGGGGCGACAGATACGCAGTATTTT. Amino acids: CAIRALGGATDTQYF. V usage is TRBV10-3 and J usage is TRBJ2-3, with D possibly being TRBD2 (7 bases). CDR1 and CDR2 (germline): ENHRY, SYGVKD. Deletions cut 6 bases from V and 3 bases from J, with 16 bases between. The CDR3 runs 15 residues.

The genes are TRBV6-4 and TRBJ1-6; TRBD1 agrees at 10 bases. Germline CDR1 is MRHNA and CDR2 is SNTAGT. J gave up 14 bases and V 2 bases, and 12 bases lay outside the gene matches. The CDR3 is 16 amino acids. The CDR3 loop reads CASSDPRTGGKVALHF. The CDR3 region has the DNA TGTGCCAGCAGTGACCCCAGGACAGGGGGGAAGGTGGCCCTCCACTTT.

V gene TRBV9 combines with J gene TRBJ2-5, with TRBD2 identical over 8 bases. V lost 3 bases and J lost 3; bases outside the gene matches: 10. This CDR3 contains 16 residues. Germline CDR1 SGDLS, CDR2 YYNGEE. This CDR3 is CASSADGRAGKETQYF. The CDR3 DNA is TGTGCCAGCAGCGCTGACGGGAGGGCAGGGAAAGAGACCCAGTACTTC.

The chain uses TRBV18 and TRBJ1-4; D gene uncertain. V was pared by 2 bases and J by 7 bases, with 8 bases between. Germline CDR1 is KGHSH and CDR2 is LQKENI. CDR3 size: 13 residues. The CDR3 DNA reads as TGTGCCAGCTCACCAGCCGGGTTTGAAAAACTGTTTTTT. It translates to CASSPAGFEKLFF.

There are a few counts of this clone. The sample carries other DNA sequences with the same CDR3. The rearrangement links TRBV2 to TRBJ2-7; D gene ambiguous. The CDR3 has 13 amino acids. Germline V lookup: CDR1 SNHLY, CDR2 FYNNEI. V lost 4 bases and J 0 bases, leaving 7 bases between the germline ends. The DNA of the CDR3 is TGTGCCAGCAGTGTACCACTCTCCTACGAGCAGTACTTC. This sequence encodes CASSVPLSYEQYF.

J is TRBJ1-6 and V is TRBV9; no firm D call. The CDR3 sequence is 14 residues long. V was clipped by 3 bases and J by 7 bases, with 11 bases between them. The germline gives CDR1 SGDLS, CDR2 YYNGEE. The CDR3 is CASSAGVGNSPLHF. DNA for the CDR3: TGTGCCAGCAGCGCCGGGGTCGGGAATTCACCCCTCCACTTT.

CDR3: CASSQRQGRAQHF. The CDR3 DNA reads TGTGCCAGCAGCCAGCGCCAGGGGAGGGCCCAGCATTTT. This rearrangement joins TRBV5-6 to TRBJ1-5, with TRBD1 as a possible D gene (6 bases). CDR1 is SGHDT and CDR2 is YYEEEE in the germline V gene. There are 13 residues in the CDR3. Trimming stripped 4 bases from V and 11 bases from J, with 16 bases between. Complete variable domain (other parts from reference TRBV5-6 and TRBJ1-5): DAGVTQSPTHLIKTRGQQVTLRCSPKSGHDTVSWYQQALGQGPQFIFQYYEEEERQRGNFPDRFSGHQFPNYSSELNVNALLLGDSALYLCASSQRQGRAQHFGDGTRLSIL.

The CDR3 sequence is CASGTTVEQYF. The CDR3 DNA follows: TGTGCCAGCGGCACCACCGTCGAGCAGTACTTC. The V call is TRBV6-5, the J call TRBJ2-7; D is ambiguous. The CDR3 loop spans 11 amino acids. Trimming stripped 8 bases from V and 6 bases from J, with 11 bases between. The V gene's germline CDR1 is MNHEY and CDR2 SVGAGI.

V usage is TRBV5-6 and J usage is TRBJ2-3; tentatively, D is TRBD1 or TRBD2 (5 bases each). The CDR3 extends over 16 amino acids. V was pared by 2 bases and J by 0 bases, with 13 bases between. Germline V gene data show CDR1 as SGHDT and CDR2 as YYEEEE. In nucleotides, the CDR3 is TGTGCCAGCAGCTTCGCAGGGACGGCGAGCACAGATACGCAGTATTTT. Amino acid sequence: CASSFAGTASTDTQYF.

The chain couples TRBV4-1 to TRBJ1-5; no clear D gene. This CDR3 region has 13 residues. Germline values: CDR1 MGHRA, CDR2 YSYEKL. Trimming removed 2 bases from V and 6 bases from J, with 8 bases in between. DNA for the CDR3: TGCGCCAGCAGCCAAACAGCGAGTCAGCCCCAGCATTTT. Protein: CASSQTASQPQHF.

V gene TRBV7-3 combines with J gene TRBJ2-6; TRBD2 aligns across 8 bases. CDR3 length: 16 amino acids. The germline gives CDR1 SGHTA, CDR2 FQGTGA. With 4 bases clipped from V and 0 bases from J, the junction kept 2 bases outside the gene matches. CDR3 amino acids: CASSYAGGSGANVLTF. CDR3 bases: TGTGCCAGCAGCTATGCGGGGGGCTCTGGGGCCAACGTCCTGACTTTC.

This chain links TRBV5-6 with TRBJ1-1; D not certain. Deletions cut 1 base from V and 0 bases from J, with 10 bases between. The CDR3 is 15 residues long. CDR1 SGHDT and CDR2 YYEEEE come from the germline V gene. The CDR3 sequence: CASSLPLAMNTEAFF. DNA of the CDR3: TGTGCCAGCAGCTTGCCTTTGGCCATGAACACTGAAGCTTTCTTT.

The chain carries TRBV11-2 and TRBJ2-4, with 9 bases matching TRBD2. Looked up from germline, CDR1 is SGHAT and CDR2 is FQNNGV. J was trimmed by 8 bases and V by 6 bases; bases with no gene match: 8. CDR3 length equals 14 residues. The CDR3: CASRAAGGRDIQYF. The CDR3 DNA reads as TGTGCCAGCAGGGCAGCGGGGGGCCGGGACATTCAGTACTTC. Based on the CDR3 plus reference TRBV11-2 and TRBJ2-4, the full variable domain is EAGVAQSPRYKIIEKRQSVAFWCNPISGHATLYWYQQILGQGPKLLIQFQNNGVVDDSQLPKDRFSAERLKGVDSTLKIQPAKLEDSAVYLCASRAAGGRDIQYFGAGTRLSVL.

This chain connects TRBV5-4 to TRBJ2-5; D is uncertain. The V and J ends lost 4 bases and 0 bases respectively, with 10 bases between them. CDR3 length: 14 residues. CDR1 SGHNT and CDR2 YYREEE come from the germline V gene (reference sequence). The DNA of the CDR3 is TGTGCCAGCAGCACCTCGTTGTACCAAGAGACCCAGTACTTC. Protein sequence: CASSTSLYQETQYF.

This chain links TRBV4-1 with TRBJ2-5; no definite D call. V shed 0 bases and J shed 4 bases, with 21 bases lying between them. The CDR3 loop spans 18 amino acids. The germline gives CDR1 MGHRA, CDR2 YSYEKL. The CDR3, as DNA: TGCGCCAGCAGCCAAGAAAGTCCCCGGTATAGGGTGGGAGAGACCCAGTACTTC. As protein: CASSQESPRYRVGETQYF.

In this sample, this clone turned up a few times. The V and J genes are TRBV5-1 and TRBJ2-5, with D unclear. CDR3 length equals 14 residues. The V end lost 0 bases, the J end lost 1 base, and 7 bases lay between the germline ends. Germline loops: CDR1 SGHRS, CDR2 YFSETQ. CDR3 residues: CASSLVGPQETQYF. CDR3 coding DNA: TGCGCCAGCAGCTTGGTAGGGCCCCAAGAGACCCAGTACTTC.

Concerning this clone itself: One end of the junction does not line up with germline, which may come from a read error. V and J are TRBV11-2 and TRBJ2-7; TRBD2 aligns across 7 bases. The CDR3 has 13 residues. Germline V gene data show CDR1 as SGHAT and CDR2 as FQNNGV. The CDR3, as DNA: TGTGCCAGCAGCCGCCTTCTGGGGGGACTACGGGACTTC. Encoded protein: CASSRLLGGLRDF. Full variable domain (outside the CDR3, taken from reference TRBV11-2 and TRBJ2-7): EAGVAQSPRYKIIEKRQSVAFWCNPISGHATLYWYQQILGQGPKLLIQFQNNGVVDDSQLPKDRFSAERLKGVDSTLKIQPAKLEDSAVYLCASSRLLGGLRDFGPGTRLTVT.

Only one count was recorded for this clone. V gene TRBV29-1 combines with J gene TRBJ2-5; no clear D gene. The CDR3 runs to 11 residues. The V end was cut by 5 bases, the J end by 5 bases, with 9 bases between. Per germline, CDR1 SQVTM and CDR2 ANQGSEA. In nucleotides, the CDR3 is TGCAGCGTTTTACCTTCGGAGACCCAGTACTTC. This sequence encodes CSVLPSETQYF.